Given below is one TCR beta chain in context. This sample was taken from a study of glioma-infiltrating T cells. Study information: Glioma patients had dexamethasone for six or fewer days before surgery.

Amplification of TCR alpha and beta CDR3 regions from RNA used iRepertoire nested multiplex PCR. MiXCR, run by TCRdb on the multiplex PCR reads, gives a single entry per CDR3 protein. The sample consists of about 380,000 distinct CDR3 sequences, 41% of them appearing once. The source of this sequence is a human donor with low-grade glioma or glioblastoma, undergoing nonglioma brain surgery, or in good health (not recorded which). Sequenced sample: glioma tissue, nonneoplastic brain tissue, or PBMCs (not recorded which).

The CDR3 sequence is CSAPGGDRRNYGYTF. The CDR3 nucleotides are TGCAGTGCTCCAGGCGGGGACCGACGCAACTATGGCTACACCTTC. The chain carries TRBV20-1 and TRBJ1-2, with D perhaps TRBD1 (5 bases). CDR3 size: 15 residues. Germline V lookup: CDR1 DFQATT, CDR2 SNEGSKA (reference sequence). Between the trimmed V and J ends, which lost 5 bases and 2 bases, there was a span of 18 bases.